This T cell receptor (beta chain) came from a study of blood T cell repertoires in COVID-19. Participants were aged about 18 to 90 years from roughly 26 US areas. In assigning cohorts, the study relied on participant-reported clinical history. Donors of Cohort 3 who recovered were those that had two negative PCRs, clearance, or symptom resolution. CDR1 and CDR2 from the germline V gene are SGHRS and YFSETQ. The V gene lost 3 bases and the J gene lost 1 base, with 10 bases spanning the gap. The CDR3 is 15 amino acids. The authors' processing: By means of reference gene primer amplification, nucleated cell counts were estimated. TCRdb's table, derived via immunoSEQ multiplex PCR, lists solely in-frame clones and lacks some. V, J and clone size reflect that table, while D and trimming were determined from the DNA. The sample contains 150,000 to 200,000 clones, almost 80% of which appear only once.

The sequence was obtained from a woman aged 45-65 years who had recovered from COVID-19. The V and J genes are TRBV5-1 and TRBJ2-2, with D maybe TRBD2 (5 bases). Sequences were obtained from PBMCs or T cells enriched from blood (not recorded which). This CDR3 reads CASSYTGKNTGELFF. In DNA, the CDR3 is TGCGCCAGCAGCTATACGGGGAAGAACACCGGGGAGCTGTTTTTT.